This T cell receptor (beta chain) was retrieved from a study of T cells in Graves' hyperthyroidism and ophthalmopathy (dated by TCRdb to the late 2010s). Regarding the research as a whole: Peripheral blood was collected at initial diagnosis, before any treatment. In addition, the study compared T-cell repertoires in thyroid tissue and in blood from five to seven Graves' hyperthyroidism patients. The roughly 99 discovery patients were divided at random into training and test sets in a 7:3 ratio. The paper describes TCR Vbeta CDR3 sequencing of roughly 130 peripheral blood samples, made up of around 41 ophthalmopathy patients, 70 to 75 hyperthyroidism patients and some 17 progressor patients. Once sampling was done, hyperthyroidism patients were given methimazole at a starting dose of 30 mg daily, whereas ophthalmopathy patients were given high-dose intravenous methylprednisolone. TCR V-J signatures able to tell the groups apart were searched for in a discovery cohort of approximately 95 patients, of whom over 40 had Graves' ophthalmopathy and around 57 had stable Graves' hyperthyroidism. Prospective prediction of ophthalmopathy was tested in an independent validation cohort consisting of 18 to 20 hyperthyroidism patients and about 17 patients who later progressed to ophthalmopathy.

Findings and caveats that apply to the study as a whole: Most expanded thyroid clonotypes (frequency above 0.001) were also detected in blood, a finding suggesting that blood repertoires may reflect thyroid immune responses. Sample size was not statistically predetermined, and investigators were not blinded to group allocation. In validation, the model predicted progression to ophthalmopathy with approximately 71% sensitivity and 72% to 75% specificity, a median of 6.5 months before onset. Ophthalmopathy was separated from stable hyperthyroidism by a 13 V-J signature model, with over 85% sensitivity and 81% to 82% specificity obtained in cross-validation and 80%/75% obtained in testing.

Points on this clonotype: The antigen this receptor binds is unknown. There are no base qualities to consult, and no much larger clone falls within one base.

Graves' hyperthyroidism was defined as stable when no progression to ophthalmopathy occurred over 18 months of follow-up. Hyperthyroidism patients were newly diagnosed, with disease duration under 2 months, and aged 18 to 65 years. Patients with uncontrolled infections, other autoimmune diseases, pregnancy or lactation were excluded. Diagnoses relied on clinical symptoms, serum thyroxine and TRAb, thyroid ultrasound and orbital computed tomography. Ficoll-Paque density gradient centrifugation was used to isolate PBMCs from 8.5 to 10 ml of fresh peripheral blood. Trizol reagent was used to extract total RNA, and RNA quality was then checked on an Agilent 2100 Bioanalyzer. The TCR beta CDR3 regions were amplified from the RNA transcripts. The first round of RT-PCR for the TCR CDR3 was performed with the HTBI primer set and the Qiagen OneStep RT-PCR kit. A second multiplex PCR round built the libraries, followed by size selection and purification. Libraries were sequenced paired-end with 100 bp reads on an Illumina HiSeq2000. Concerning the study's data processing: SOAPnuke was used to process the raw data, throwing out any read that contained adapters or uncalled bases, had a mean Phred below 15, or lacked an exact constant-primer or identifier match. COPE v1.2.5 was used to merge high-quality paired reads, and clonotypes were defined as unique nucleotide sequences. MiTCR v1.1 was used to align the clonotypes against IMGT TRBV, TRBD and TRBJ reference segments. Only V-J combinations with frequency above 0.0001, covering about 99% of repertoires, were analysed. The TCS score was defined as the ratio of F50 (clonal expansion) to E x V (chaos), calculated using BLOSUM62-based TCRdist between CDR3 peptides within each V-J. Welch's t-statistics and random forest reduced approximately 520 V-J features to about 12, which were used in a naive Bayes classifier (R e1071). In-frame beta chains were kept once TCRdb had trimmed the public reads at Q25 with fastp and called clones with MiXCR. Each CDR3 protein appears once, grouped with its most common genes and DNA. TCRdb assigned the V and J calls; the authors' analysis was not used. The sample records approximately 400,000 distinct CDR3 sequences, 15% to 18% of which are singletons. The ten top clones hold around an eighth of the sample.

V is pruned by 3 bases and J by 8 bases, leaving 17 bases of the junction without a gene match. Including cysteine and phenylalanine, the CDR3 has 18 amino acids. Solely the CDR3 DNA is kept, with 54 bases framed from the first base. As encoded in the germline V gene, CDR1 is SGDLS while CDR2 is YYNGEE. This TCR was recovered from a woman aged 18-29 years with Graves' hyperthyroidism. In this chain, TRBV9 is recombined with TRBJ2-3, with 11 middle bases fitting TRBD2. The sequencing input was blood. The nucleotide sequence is TGTGCCAGCAGCGCAGTAGCGGGTAGCGGGAGGGCCTTGGGTACGCAGTATTTT. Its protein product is CASSAVAGSGRALGTQYF.